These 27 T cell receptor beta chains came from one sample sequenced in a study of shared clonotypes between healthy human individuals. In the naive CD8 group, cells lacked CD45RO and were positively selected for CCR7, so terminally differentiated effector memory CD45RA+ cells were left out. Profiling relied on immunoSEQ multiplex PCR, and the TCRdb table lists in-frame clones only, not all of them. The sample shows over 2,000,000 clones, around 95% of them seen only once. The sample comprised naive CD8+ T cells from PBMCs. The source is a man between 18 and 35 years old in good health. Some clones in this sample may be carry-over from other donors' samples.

The CDR3, as DNA: TGTGCCTGGAGTGTACGCGGTAGGCAGGGTGCCTATGGCTACACCTTC. Amino acid sequence: CAWSVRGRQGAYGYTF. This chain joins TRBV30 and TRBJ1-2, with a weak D call TRBD1 (5 bases). Per germline, CDR1 GTSNPN and CDR2 SVGIG (reference sequence). This CDR3 comprises 16 residues. V lost 0 bases and J 4 bases, leaving 18 bases between the germline ends.

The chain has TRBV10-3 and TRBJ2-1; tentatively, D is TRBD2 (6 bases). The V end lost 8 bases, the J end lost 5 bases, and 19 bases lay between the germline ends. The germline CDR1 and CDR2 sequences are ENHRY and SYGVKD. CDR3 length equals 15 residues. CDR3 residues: CAIATPGTFNNEQFF. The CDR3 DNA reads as TGTGCCATCGCCACACCCGGGACTTTTAACAATGAGCAGTTCTTC.

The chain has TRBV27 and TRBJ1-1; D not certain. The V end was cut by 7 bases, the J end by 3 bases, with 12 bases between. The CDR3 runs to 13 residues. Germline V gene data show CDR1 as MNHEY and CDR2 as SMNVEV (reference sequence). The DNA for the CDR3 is TGTGCCAGCACCCAGACGGGGTACACTGAAGCTTTCTTT. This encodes CASTQTGYTEAFF.

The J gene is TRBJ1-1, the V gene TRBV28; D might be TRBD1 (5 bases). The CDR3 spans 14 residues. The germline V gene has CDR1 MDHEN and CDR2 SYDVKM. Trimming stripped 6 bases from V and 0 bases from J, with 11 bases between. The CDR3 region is CASRSRELNTEAFF. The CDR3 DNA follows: TGTGCCAGCAGATCCAGGGAACTGAACACTGAAGCTTTCTTT.

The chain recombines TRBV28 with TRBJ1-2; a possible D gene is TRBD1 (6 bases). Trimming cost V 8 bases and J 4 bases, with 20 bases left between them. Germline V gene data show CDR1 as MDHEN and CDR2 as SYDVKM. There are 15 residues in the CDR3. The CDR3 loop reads CASAIGNTGFYGYTF. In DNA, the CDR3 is TGTGCCAGCGCGATTGGGAATACAGGGTTCTATGGCTACACCTTC.

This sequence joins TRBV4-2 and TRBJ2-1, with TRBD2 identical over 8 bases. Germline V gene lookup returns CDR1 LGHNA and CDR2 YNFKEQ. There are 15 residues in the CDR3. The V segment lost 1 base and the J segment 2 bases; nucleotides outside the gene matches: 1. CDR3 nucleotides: TGTGCCAGCAGCCAAGTGCGGGAGGCCTACAATGAGCAGTTCTTC. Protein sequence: CASSQVREAYNEQFF.

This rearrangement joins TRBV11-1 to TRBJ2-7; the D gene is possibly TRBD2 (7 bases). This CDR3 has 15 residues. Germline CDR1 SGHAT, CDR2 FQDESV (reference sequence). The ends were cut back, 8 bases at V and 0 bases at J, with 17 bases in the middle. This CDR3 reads CASAPRRGGSYEQYF. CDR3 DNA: TGTGCCAGCGCCCCGAGAAGGGGGGGCTCCTACGAGCAGTACTTC. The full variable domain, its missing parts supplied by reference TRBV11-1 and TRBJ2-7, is EAEVAQSPRYKITEKSQAVAFWCDPISGHATLYWYRQILGQGPELLVQFQDESVVDDSQLPKDRFSAERLKGVDSTLKIQPAELGDSAMYLCASAPRRGGSYEQYFGPGTRLTVT.

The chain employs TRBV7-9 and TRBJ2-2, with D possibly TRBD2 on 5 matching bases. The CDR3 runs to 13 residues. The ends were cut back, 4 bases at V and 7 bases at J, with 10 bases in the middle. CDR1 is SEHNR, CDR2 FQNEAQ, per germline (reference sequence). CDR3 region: CASSSPGIGELFF. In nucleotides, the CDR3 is TGTGCCAGCAGCTCCCCCGGGATCGGGGAGCTGTTTTTT. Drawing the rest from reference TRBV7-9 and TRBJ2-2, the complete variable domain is DTGVSQNPRHKITKRGQNVTFRCDPISEHNRLYWYRQTLGQGPEFLTYFQNEAQLEKSRLLSDRFSAERPKGSFSTLEIQRTEQGDSAMYLCASSSPGIGELFFGEGSRLTVL.

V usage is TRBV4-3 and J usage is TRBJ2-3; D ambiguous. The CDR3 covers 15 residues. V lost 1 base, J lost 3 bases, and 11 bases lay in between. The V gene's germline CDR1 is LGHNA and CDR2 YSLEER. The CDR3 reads CASSQAGRVTDTQYF. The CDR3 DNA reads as TGCGCCAGCAGCCAAGCCGGGCGAGTGACAGATACGCAGTATTTT.

CDR3 DNA: TGTGCCAGCAGCGTAGCTCGGGCTAGCGGGCCCAATGAGCAGTTCTTC. It codes for CASSVARASGPNEQFF. This chain links TRBV9 with TRBJ2-1; 8 bases align to TRBD2. After removal of 0 bases from V and 6 bases from J, the junction contained 8 bases not matched to a gene. This CDR3 contains 16 residues. Germline V gene data show CDR1 as SGDLS and CDR2 as YYNGEE.

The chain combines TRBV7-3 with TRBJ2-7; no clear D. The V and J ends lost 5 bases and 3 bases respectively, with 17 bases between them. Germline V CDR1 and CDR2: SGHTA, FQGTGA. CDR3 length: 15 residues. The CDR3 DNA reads TGTGCCAGCAGCCCCGAAGCAGGTATAAACTACGAGCAGTACTTC. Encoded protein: CASSPEAGINYEQYF.

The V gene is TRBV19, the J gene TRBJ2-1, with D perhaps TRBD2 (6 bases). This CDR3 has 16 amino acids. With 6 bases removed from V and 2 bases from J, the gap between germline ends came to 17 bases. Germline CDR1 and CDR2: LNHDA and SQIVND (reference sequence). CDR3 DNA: TGTGCCAGTAGCCTATATAGCGGCCAACCCTACAATGAGCAGTTCTTC. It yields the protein CASSLYSGQPYNEQFF.

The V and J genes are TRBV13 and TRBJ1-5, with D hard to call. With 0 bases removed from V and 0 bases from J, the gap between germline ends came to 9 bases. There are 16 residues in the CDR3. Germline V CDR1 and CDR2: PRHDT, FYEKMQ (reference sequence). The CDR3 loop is CASSLGPGGSNQPQHF. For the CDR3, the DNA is TGTGCCAGCAGCTTAGGCCCAGGAGGTAGCAATCAGCCCCAGCATTTT.

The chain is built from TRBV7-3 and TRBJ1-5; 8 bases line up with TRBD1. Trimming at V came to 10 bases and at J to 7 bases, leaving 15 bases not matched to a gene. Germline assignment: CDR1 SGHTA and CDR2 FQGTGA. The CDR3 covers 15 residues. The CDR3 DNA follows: TGTGCCACCGGAGGATCAGGGAACAGGGGGCAGCCCCAGCATTTT. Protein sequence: CATGGSGNRGQPQHF.

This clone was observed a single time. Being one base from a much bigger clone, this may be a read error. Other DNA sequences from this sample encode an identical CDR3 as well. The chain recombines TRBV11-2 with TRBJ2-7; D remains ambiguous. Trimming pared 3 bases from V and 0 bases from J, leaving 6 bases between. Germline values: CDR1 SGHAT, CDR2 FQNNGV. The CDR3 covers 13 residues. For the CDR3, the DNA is TGTGCCAGCAGCTTGGGCAGCTCCTACGAGCAGTACTTC. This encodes CASSLGSSYEQYF.

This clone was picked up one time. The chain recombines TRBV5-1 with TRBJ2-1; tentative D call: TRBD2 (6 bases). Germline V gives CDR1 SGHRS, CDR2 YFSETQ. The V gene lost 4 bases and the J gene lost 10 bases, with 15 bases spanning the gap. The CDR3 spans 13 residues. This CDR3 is CASSPRGALEQFF. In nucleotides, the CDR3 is TGCGCCAGCAGCCCCCGCGGGGCTTTGGAGCAGTTCTTC.

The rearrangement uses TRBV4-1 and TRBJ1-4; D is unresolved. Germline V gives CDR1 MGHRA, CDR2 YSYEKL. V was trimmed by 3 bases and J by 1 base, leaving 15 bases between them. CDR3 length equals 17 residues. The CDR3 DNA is TGCGCCAGCAGCCAGGGTCCATATCTTCGAACTAATGAAAAACTGTTTTTT. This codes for CASSQGPYLRTNEKLFF.

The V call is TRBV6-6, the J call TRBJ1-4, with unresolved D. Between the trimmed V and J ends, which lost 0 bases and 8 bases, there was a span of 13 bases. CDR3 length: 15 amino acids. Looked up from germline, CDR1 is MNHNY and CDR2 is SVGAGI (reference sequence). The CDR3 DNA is TGTGCCAGCAGTTACTCGGTCGGGAGAGAAGAAAAACTGTTTTTT. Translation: CASSYSVGREEKLFF.

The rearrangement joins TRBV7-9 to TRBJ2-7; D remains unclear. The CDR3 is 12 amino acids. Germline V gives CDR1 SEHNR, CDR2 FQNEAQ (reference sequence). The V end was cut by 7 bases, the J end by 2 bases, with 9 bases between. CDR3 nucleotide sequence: TGTGCCAGCAAGGCCGGAGCCTACGAGCAGTACTTC. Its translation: CASKAGAYEQYF.

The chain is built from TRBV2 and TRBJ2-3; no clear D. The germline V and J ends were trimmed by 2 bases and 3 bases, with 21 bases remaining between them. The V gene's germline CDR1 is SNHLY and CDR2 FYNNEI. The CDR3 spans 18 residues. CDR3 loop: CASSETLSRIRITDTQYF. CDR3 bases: TGTGCCAGCAGTGAAACCTTGTCCCGGATCAGGATTACAGATACGCAGTATTTT.

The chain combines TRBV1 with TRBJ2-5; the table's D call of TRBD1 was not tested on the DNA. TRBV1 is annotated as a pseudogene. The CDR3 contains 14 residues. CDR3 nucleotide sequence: TGCACCAGCAGCCGTGGTGGGGGCGCGAAGACCCAGTACTTC. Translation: CTSSRGGGAKTQYF.

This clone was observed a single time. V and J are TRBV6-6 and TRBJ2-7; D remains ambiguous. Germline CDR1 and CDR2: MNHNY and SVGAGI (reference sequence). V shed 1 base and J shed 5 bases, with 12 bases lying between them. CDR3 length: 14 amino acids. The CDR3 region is CASSYLLNGNEQYF. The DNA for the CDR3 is TGTGCCAGCAGTTACTTACTAAACGGAAACGAGCAGTACTTC.

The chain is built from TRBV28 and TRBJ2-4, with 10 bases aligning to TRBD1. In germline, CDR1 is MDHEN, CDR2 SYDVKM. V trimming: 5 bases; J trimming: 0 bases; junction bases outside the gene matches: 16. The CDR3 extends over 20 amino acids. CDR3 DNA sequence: TGTGCCAGCAGTATACCCCCCTGGGACAGGGGCCGTCTAGCCAAAAACATTCAGTACTTC. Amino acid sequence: CASSIPPWDRGRLAKNIQYF.

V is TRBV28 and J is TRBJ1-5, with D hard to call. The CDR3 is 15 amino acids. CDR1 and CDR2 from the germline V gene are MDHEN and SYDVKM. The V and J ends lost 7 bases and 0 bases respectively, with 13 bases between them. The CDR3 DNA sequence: TGTGCCAGCACCCCGGGGTATTATAGCAATCAGCCCCAGCATTTT. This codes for CASTPGYYSNQPQHF.

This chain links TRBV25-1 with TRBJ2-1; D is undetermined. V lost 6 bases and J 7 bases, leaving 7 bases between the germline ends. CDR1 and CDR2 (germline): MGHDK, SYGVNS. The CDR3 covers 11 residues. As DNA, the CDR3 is TGTGCCAGCAGAATAGGGAATGAGCAGTTCTTC. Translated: CASRIGNEQFF.

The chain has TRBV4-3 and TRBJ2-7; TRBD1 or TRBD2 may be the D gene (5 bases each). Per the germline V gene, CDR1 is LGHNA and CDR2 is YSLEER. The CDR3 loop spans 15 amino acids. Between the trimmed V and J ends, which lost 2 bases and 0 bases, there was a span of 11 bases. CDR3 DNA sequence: TGCGCCAGCAGCCAATCCTGGGGGAACTCCTACGAGCAGTACTTC. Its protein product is CASSQSWGNSYEQYF.

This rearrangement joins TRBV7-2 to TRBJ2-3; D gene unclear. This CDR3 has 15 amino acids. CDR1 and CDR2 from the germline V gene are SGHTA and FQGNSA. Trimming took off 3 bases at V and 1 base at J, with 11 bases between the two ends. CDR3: CASSFPPGGTDTQYF. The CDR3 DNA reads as TGTGCCAGCAGCTTCCCCCCGGGCGGCACAGATACGCAGTATTTT.